A single sample is the source of the 26 T cell receptor beta chains below, sequenced in a study of T cell responses to AZD1222 COVID-19 vaccine. The protocol was immunoSEQ multiplex PCR, while the TCRdb copy is restricted to in-frame clones and leaves out a portion. Of some 170,000 clones listed, about 92% are singletons. The sequencing used peripheral blood, collected on day 0 of AZD1222 vaccination. These receptors were obtained from an adult in good health.

This chain uses TRBV25-1 with TRBJ2-1, with 7 bases that match TRBD2. CDR1 is MGHDK, CDR2 SYGVNS, per germline. The CDR3 totals 17 residues. V lost 1 base to trimming and J lost 0 bases; unmatched junction nucleotides: 6. The CDR3 DNA is TGTGCCAGCAGTGAATTTGCCAGCGGGGCCTCCTACAATGAGCAGTTCTTC. Amino acid sequence: CASSEFASGASYNEQFF.

This chain uses TRBV27 with TRBJ1-2, with a possible D match to TRBD1 (6 bases). V gave up 3 bases and J gave up 4 bases, with 9 bases separating them. In germline, CDR1 is MNHEY, CDR2 SMNVEV (reference sequence). The CDR3 sequence is 13 residues long. The CDR3 protein is CASSLWGPYGYTF. The CDR3 nucleotides are TGTGCCAGCAGTTTGTGGGGGCCCTATGGCTACACCTTC.

The rearrangement uses TRBV18 and TRBJ1-5, with 9 bases lining up with TRBD1. V lost 6 bases and J lost 2; bases outside the gene matches: 5. Germline CDR1 is KGHSH and CDR2 is LQKENI. CDR3 length: 15 amino acids. CDR3: CASSRDREGNQPQHF. CDR3 in DNA: TGTGCCAGCTCGCGGGACAGGGAGGGCAATCAGCCCCAGCATTTT.

The rearrangement uses TRBV19 and TRBJ1-1, with a possible D match to TRBD1 (6 bases). Germline V gene lookup returns CDR1 LNHDA and CDR2 SQIVND (reference sequence). The length of the CDR3 is 16 residues. Trimming cost V 1 base and J 5 bases, with 17 bases left between them. The CDR3 reads CASSIGGLGARTEAFF. In DNA form, the CDR3 reads TGTGCCAGTAGTATAGGTGGGTTGGGGGCGCGTACTGAAGCTTTCTTT. Together with reference TRBV19 and TRBJ1-1, the CDR3 gives the full variable domain: DGGITQSPKYLFRKEGQNVTLSCEQNLNHDAMYWYRQDPGQGLRLIYYSQIVNDFQKGDIAEGYSVSREKKESFPLTVTSAQKNPTAFYLCASSIGGLGARTEAFFGQGTRLTVV.

The chain has TRBV3-1 (or the pseudogene TRBV3-2) and TRBJ2-2; D unclear. The CDR3 consists of 16 residues. The V end lost 1 base, the J end lost 1 base, and 10 bases lay between the germline ends. Germline V CDR1 and CDR2: LGHDT, YNNKEL (reference sequence). The CDR3 DNA reads as TGTGCCAGCAGCCAAGGTCACACCCAGAACACCGGGGAGCTGTTTTTT. This translates into CASSQGHTQNTGELFF.

The gene calls are TRBV6-5 and TRBJ1-1, with D hard to call. Deletions cut 8 bases from V and 3 bases from J, with 13 bases between. The length of the CDR3 is 13 residues. From germline, CDR1 is MNHEY and CDR2 SVGAGI. CDR3 nucleotides: TGTGCCAGCCTCCCTGGCGGGTACACTGAAGCTTTCTTT. This codes for CASLPGGYTEAFF.

This chain connects TRBV5-6 to TRBJ1-5; D not certain. V lost 1 base to trimming and J lost 6 bases, with 5 bases between them. There are 12 residues in the CDR3. Germline CDR1 is SGHDT and CDR2 is YYEEEE. The CDR3 loop reads CASSLYGQPQHF. As DNA, the CDR3 is TGTGCCAGCAGCTTGTATGGTCAGCCCCAGCATTTT.

The chain employs TRBV18 and TRBJ2-2, with D uncertain. This CDR3 contains 13 residues. CDR1 is KGHSH and CDR2 is LQKENI in the germline V gene. V lost 3 bases and J lost 6, with 8 bases in between. CDR3 nucleotides: TGTGCCAGCTCACCCCAGATGGCCGGGGAGCTGTTTTTT. It yields the protein CASSPQMAGELFF.

This clone was picked up one time. The CDR3 nucleotides read TGTGCCAGTAGTAGAGCGGGAGGGCCGGCAGAGACCCAGTACTTC. This gives the protein CASSRAGGPAETQYF. The J gene is TRBJ2-5, the V gene TRBV19, with 10 bases fitting TRBD2. The CDR3 totals 15 residues. The germline gives CDR1 LNHDA, CDR2 SQIVND (reference sequence). Losses at the gene ends were 4 bases for V and 4 bases for J; bases not matched to a gene: 6. The full variable domain, in which reference TRBV19 and TRBJ2-5 provide the parts outside the CDR3, is DGGITQSPKYLFRKEGQNVTLSCEQNLNHDAMYWYRQDPGQGLRLIYYSQIVNDFQKGDIAEGYSVSREKKESFPLTVTSAQKNPTAFYLCASSRAGGPAETQYFGPGTRLLVL.

The chain is built from TRBV3-1 (or the pseudogene TRBV3-2) and TRBJ2-1, with 9 bases aligning to TRBD2. V was pared by 3 bases and J by 2 bases, with 8 bases of the junction left unmatched. Germline CDR1 LGHDT, CDR2 YNNKEL (reference sequence). The CDR3 runs 17 residues. Here the CDR3 reads CASSQAQREAPYNEQFF. The CDR3 nucleotides read TGTGCCAGCAGCCAGGCCCAGCGGGAGGCCCCCTACAATGAGCAGTTCTTC.

The chain employs TRBV11-2 and TRBJ2-3; D may be TRBD1 (5 bases). Per germline, CDR1 SGHAT and CDR2 FQNNGV. Trimming shortened V by 5 bases and J by 2 bases, and 17 bases separated the two germline ends. The CDR3 consists of 16 residues. DNA for the CDR3: TGTGCCAGCAGCCCCCACGTGGGGCGGCCCACAGATACGCAGTATTTT. Its translation is CASSPHVGRPTDTQYF.

The rearrangement links TRBV13 to TRBJ1-1, with 7 nucleotides matching TRBD1. There are 12 residues in the CDR3. Germline V gene sequence: CDR1 PRHDT, CDR2 FYEKMQ (reference sequence). Trimming took 4 bases from V and 6 from J; bases not matched to a gene: 2. The CDR3 region is CASSYRGAEAFF. Written as DNA, the CDR3 is TGTGCCAGCAGCTACAGGGGCGCTGAAGCTTTCTTT.

The rearrangement links TRBV19 to TRBJ2-7; D might be TRBD2 (6 bases). Per the germline V gene, CDR1 is LNHDA and CDR2 is SQIVND (reference sequence). V gave up 1 base and J gave up 3 bases, with 10 bases separating them. The CDR3 has 14 residues. The chain's CDR3 is CASSIGMGGYEQYF. The DNA of the CDR3 is TGTGCCAGTAGTATAGGAATGGGGGGCTACGAGCAGTACTTC.

Comments on this clone: One end of the junction is discordant with germline, which a read error may explain. This chain joins TRBV12-3 or TRBV12-4 and TRBJ2-1; D uncertain. The CDR3 contains 12 residues. CDR3 nucleotide sequence: TGTGCCAGCAGTCTAGGTGGGCTGCCCGGGCTCTTC. Its translation is CASSLGGLPGLF.

This chain joins TRBV5-1 and TRBJ1-6, with D unclear. Between the trimmed V and J ends, which lost 5 bases and 6 bases, there was a span of 12 bases. The germline V gene encodes CDR1 SGHRS and CDR2 YFSETQ. This CDR3 spans 14 amino acids. CDR3 DNA: TGCGCCAGCAGAGAGATCCTGGGTAATTCACCCCTCCACTTT. It yields the protein CASREILGNSPLHF.

The sample holds a few counts of this clone. The chain carries TRBV6-5 and TRBJ1-4; TRBD1 is a possible D gene (6 bases). Between the trimmed V and J ends, which lost 6 bases and 6 bases, there was a span of 14 bases. The CDR3 has 14 residues. The germline V gene has CDR1 MNHEY and CDR2 SVGAGI. The CDR3 sequence is CASSDRKVYEKLFF. The CDR3 bases are TGTGCCAGCAGCGACAGGAAGGTGTATGAAAAACTGTTTTTT.

The rearrangement links TRBV7-8 to TRBJ2-6; weak D call: TRBD1 (5 bases). The CDR3 runs to 16 residues. Trimming took 2 bases from V and 0 from J, leaving 8 bases between them. Germline V gene data show CDR1 as SGHVS and CDR2 as FQNEAQ. The CDR3 DNA reads as TGTGCCAGCAGCTTACCGGACAACTCTGGGGCCAACGTCCTGACTTTC. This encodes CASSLPDNSGANVLTF.

This chain links TRBV3-1 (or the pseudogene TRBV3-2) with TRBJ2-1; D unclear. The germline gives CDR1 LGHDT, CDR2 YNNKEL (reference sequence). Between the trimmed V and J ends, which lost 3 bases and 4 bases, there was a span of 13 bases. The CDR3 is 15 residues long. The CDR3: CASSHVTTDYNEQFF. The CDR3 nucleotides are TGTGCCAGCAGCCACGTAACTACCGATTACAATGAGCAGTTCTTC.

The chain recombines TRBV6-2 or TRBV6-3 with TRBJ1-1; no clear D gene. The V end lost 0 bases, the J end lost 0 bases, and 11 bases lay between the germline ends. CDR1 MNHEY and CDR2 SVGEGT come from the germline V gene. There are 16 residues in the CDR3. CDR3 region: CASSYSRVSMNTEAFF. The CDR3 coding sequence is TGTGCCAGCAGTTACTCGCGAGTTTCTATGAACACTGAAGCTTTCTTT.

The J gene is TRBJ1-1, the V gene TRBV6-5; the D is unclear. V was shortened by 6 bases and J by 1 base, with 9 bases between the two germline ends. Germline assignment: CDR1 MNHEY and CDR2 SVGAGI. This CDR3 region has 13 residues. The CDR3 reads CASSTGRNTEAFF. The CDR3 DNA reads as TGTGCCAGCAGCACCGGGAGGAACACTGAAGCTTTCTTT.

The chain uses TRBV27 and TRBJ1-1; D remains ambiguous. Trimming took off 4 bases at V and 1 base at J, with 10 bases between the two ends. This CDR3 spans 14 amino acids. Germline CDR1 MNHEY, CDR2 SMNVEV (reference sequence). CDR3: CASSSPRWNTEAFF. CDR3 coding DNA: TGTGCCAGCAGTTCCCCCAGATGGAACACTGAAGCTTTCTTT.

This chain connects TRBV7-6 to TRBJ1-5; TRBD1 might be the D (5 bases). Trimming left V 5 bases short and J 0 bases short, with 23 bases between. CDR3 length equals 19 residues. In germline, CDR1 is SGHVS, CDR2 FNYEAQ. The CDR3 nucleotides read TGTGCCAGCAGCCTAGAGTCGGCAGGGAGCTACCATAGCAATCAGCCCCAGCATTTT. It codes for CASSLESAGSYHSNQPQHF.

The rearrangement joins TRBV5-1 to TRBJ1-1, with 7 bases matching TRBD1. V shed 5 bases and J 0 bases; nucleotides not matched to a gene: 7. The germline V gene has CDR1 SGHRS and CDR2 YFSETQ. The CDR3 spans 15 residues. The CDR3 DNA follows: TGCGCCAGCAGGCCCCAGGGGGAAATGAACACTGAAGCTTTCTTT. Protein: CASRPQGEMNTEAFF.

The rearrangement links TRBV3-1 (or the pseudogene TRBV3-2) to TRBJ1-6; possibly TRBD1 for D (5 bases). V was clipped by 4 bases and J by 5 bases, with 12 bases between them. There are 15 residues in the CDR3. Looked up from germline, CDR1 is LGHDT and CDR2 is YNNKEL (reference sequence). The CDR3 sequence: CASSRDSNNNSPLHF. The CDR3 region has the DNA TGTGCCAGCAGCCGAGACAGTAATAATAATTCACCCCTCCACTTT.

The genes are TRBV7-6 and TRBJ2-2; 7 bases align to TRBD1. V was pared by 2 bases and J by 2 bases, with 5 bases of the junction left unmatched. The CDR3 totals 16 residues. Per germline, CDR1 SGHVS and CDR2 FNYEAQ. CDR3 residues: CASSLRQGGNTGELFF. As DNA, the CDR3 is TGTGCCAGCAGCTTAAGACAGGGTGGTAACACCGGGGAGCTGTTTTTT.

The V call is TRBV4-1, the J call TRBJ2-3; TRBD2 agrees at 11 bases. V lost 0 bases and J lost 2; bases outside the gene matches: 7. Germline V CDR1 and CDR2: MGHRA, YSYEKL. CDR3 length equals 18 residues. CDR3 in DNA: TGCGCCAGCAGCCAAGAGGGAGTAGCGGGAGGGATCACAGATACGCAGTATTTT. It translates to CASSQEGVAGGITDTQYF.